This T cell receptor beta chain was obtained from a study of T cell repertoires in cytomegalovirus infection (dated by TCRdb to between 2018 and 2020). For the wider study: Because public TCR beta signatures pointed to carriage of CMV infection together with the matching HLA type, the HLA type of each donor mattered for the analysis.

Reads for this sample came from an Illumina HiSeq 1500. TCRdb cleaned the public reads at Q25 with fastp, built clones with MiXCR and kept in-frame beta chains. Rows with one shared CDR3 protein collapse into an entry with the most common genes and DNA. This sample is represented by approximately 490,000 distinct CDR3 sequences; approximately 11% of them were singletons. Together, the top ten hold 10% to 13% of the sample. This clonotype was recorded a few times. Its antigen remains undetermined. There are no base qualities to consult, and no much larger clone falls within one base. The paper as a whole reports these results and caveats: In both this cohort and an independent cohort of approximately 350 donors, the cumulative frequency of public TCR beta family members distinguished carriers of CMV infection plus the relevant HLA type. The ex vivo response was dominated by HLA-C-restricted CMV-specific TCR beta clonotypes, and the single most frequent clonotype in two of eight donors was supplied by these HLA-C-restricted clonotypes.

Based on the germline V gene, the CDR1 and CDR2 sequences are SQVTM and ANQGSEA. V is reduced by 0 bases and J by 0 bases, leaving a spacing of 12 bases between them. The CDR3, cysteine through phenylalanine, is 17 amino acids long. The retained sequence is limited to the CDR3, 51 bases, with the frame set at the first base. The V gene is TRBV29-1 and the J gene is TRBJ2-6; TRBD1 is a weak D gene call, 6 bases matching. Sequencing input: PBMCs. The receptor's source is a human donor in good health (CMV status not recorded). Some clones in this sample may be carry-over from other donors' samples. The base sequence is TGCAGCGTTGAAGATCGACAGGCGAGCTCTGGGGCCAACGTCCTGACTTTC. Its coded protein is CSVEDRQASSGANVLTF.